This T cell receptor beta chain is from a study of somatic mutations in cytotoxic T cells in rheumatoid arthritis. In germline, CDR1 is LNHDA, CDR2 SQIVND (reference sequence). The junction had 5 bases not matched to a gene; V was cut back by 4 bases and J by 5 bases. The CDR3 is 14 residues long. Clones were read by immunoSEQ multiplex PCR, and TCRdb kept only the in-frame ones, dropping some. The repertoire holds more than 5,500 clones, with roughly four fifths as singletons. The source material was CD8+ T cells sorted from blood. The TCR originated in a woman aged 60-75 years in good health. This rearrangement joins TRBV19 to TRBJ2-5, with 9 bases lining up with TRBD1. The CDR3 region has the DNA TGTGCCAGTAGTACCACAGGGGGCTGGGAGACCCAGTACTTC. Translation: CASSTTGGWETQYF.